This entry describes one TCR beta chain. Its specificity is unknown. This sample is drawn from a study of long-term antiretroviral therapy in people with HIV. With survey level as its setting, the immunoSEQ assay was v3.0. TCRdb keeps only in-frame clones here, not all; method: immunoSEQ multiplex PCR. The data show about 12,000 clones, with more than 80% seen just once and 15% to 20% held by the top ten. The study's findings and limits: Despite increasing after ART, diversity remained lower than that of transplant donor controls.

Before they underwent DNA extraction, samples held roughly 0.95-11 million cryopreserved PBMC. Germline V gives CDR1 MDHEN, CDR2 SYDVKM. The ends were cut back, 4 bases at V and 9 bases at J, with 16 bases in the middle. The CDR3 extends over 13 amino acids. This chain uses TRBV28 with TRBJ2-7, with D perhaps matching TRBD2 (5 bases). This material consisted of unsorted PBMCs, taken 3.4 years after starting antiretroviral therapy. The TCR was taken from a man in his forties with HIV. The CDR3 DNA is TGTGCCAGCAGTTCCTTCCCCCTAGAGGGGCAGTACTTC. It yields the protein CASSSFPLEGQYF.